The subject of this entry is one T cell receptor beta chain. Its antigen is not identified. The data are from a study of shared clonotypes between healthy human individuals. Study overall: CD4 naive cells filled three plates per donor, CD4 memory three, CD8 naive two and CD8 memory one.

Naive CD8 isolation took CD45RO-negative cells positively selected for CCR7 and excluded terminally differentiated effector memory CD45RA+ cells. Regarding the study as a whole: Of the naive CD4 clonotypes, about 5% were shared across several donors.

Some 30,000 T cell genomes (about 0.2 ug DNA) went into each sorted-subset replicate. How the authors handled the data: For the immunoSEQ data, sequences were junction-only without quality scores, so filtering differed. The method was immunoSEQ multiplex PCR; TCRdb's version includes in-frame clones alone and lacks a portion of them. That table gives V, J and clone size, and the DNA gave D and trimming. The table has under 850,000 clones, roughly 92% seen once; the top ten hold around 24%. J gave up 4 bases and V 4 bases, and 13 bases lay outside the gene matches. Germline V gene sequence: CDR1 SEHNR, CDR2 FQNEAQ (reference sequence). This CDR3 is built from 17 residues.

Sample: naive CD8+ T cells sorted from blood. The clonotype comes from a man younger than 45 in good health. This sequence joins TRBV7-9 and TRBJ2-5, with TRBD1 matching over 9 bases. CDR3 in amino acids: CASSSRPGDRARETQYF. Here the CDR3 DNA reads TGTGCCAGCAGCTCCCGTCCGGGGGACAGGGCTCGAGAGACCCAGTACTTC.